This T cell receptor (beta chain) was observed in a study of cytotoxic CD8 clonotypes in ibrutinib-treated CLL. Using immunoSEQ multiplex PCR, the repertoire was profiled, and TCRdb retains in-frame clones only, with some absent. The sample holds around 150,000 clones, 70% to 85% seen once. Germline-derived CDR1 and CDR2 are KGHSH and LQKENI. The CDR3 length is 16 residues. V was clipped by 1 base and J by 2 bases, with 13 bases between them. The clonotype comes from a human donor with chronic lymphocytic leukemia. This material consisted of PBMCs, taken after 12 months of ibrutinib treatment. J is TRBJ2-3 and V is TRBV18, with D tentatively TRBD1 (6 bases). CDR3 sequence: CASSPRAGENTDTQYF. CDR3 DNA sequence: TGTGCCAGCTCACCACGGGCAGGGGAGAACACAGATACGCAGTATTTT. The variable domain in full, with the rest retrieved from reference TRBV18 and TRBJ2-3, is NAGVMQNPRHLVRRRGQEARLRCSPMKGHSHVYWYRQLPEEGLKFMVYLQKENIIDESGMPKERFSAEFPKEGPSILRIQQVVRGDSAAYFCASSPRAGENTDTQYFGPGTRLTVL.